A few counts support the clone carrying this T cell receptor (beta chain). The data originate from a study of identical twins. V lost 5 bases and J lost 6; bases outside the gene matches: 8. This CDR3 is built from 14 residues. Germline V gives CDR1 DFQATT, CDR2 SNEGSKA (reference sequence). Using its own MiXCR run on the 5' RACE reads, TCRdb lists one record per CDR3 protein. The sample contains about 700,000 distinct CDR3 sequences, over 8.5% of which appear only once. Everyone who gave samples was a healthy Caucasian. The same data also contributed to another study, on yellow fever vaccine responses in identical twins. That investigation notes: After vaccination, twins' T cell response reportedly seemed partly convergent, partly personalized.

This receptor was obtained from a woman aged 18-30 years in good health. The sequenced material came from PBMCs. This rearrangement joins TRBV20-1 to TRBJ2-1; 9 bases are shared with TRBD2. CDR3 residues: CSAQKAGGGNEQFF. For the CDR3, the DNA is TGCAGTGCTCAGAAAGCGGGAGGAGGCAATGAGCAGTTCTTC.